These T cell receptor beta chains were read from a single sample in a study of beta chain features in type 1 diabetes. Produced via immunoSEQ multiplex PCR; TCRdb's table is partial and in-frame only. In the table there are 350,000 to 400,000 clones, roughly 15% of which are singletons. The sequencing input was naive CD4+ T cells from blood. Source of these receptors: a woman between 18 and 29 years old in good health. The CDR3 runs from the conserved cysteine through the conserved F or W. The D gene is left open where the match is weak. Only part of the rows carry a size: once, few, many, or a class if the clone is expanded.

D: TRBD1; size: -; V: TRBV5-1; J: TRBJ2-7; CDR3: CASSTGQGFHEQYF; DNA: TGCGCCAGCAGCACCGGACAGGGGTTCCACGAGCAGTACTTC
D: -; size: -; V: TRBV7-8; J: TRBJ1-3; CDR3: CASRSFEGENTIYF; DNA: TGTGCCAGCAGGTCTTTCGAGGGGGAAAACACCATATATTTT
D: TRBD1; size: few; V: TRBV10-3; J: TRBJ2-7; CDR3: CATGTGGSYEQYF; DNA: TGTGCCACCGGGACAGGGGGTTCCTACGAGCAGTACTTC
D: TRBD2; size: few; V: TRBV28; J: TRBJ2-1; CDR3: CASSLLAGGHNEQFF; DNA: TGTGCCAGCAGTTTATTGGCGGGAGGGCACAATGAGCAGTTCTTC
D: -; size: once; V: TRBV18; J: TRBJ2-3; CDR3: CASSPPAGTGSTDTQYF; DNA: TGTGCCAGCTCACCACCGGCCGGTACAGGGAGCACAGATACGCAGTATTTT
D: -; size: -; V: TRBV7-9; J: TRBJ2-3; CDR3: CASSLYEESDTQYF; DNA: TGTGCCAGCAGCTTATACGAGGAGTCAGATACGCAGTATTTT
D: -; size: few; V: TRBV5-6; J: TRBJ2-2; CDR3: CASSLRGNTGELFF; DNA: TGTGCCAGCAGCTTGCGGGGAAACACCGGGGAGCTGTTTTTT
D: TRBD2; size: few; V: TRBV2; J: TRBJ2-7; CDR3: CASKGGLVISYEQYF; DNA: TGTGCCAGCAAGGGAGGACTAGTCATTTCCTACGAGCAGTACTTC
D: -; size: few; V: TRBV28; J: TRBJ2-3; CDR3: CATLGGDTQYF; DNA: TGTGCCACACTGGGCGGGGATACGCAGTATTTT
D: -; size: -; V: TRBV6-5; J: TRBJ2-3; CDR3: CASSYWGGTSTDTQYF; DNA: TGTGCCAGCAGTTACTGGGGCGGAACTAGCACAGATACGCAGTATTTT
D: TRBD1; size: -; V: TRBV6-5; J: TRBJ1-5; CDR3: CASSSSGTGVGQPQHF; DNA: TGTGCCAGCAGTTCCTCCGGGACAGGGGTGGGGCAGCCCCAGCATTTT
D: -; size: few; V: TRBV2; J: TRBJ2-7; CDR3: CASSDWQKQQYF; DNA: TGTGCCAGCAGTGATTGGCAGAAACAGCAGTACTTC
D: TRBD1; size: -; V: TRBV4-2; J: TRBJ2-7; CDR3: CASSQDRSLWEQYF; DNA: TGTGCCAGCAGCCAGGACAGGTCCCTTTGGGAGCAGTACTTC
D: -; size: -; V: TRBV29-1; J: TRBJ1-1; CDR3: CSGKFLFMNTEAFF; DNA: TGCAGCGGCAAGTTTCTATTCATGAACACTGAAGCTTTCTTT
D: TRBD2; size: -; V: TRBV13; J: TRBJ2-7; CDR3: CASSGLGAGGAYEQYF; DNA: TGTGCCAGCAGCGGACTCGGCGCGGGAGGTGCCTACGAGCAGTACTTC
D: TRBD1; size: -; V: TRBV11-2; J: TRBJ2-3; CDR3: CASSSITRDREGRWGYF; DNA: TGTGCCAGCAGCTCGATCACCCGGGACAGGGAGGGCCGGTGGGGGTATTTT
D: -; size: -; V: TRBV18; J: TRBJ2-5; CDR3: CASSPWEKETQYF; DNA: TGTGCCAGCTCACCATGGGAGAAAGAGACCCAGTACTTC
D: TRBD1; size: few; V: TRBV6-6; J: TRBJ2-7; CDR3: CASSPVDRAPEQYF; DNA: TGTGCCAGCAGCCCCGTGGACAGGGCCCCGGAGCAGTACTTC
D: -; size: -; V: TRBV10-3; J: TRBJ2-7; CDR3: CAISVPGSSYEQYF; DNA: TGTGCCATCAGTGTTCCTGGTAGCTCCTACGAGCAGTACTTC
D: -; size: few; V: TRBV5-1; J: TRBJ2-1; CDR3: CASSLLAASYNEQFF; DNA: TGCGCCAGCAGCTTATTAGCGGCATCCTACAATGAGCAGTTCTTC
D: TRBD1; size: -; V: TRBV5-1; J: TRBJ1-2; CDR3: CASSDRVYGYTF; DNA: TGCGCCAGCAGCGACAGGGTATATGGCTACACCTTC
D: TRBD1; size: few; V: TRBV7-9; J: TRBJ1-1; CDR3: CASSPRTGASLEAFF; DNA: TGTGCCAGCAGCCCGCGGACAGGGGCCTCTCTCGAAGCTTTCTTT
D: TRBD2; size: -; V: TRBV7-2; J: TRBJ2-5; CDR3: CASSFPSGQETQYF; DNA: TGTGCCAGCAGCTTCCCTAGCGGACAAGAGACCCAGTACTTC
D: -; size: -; V: TRBV5-4; J: TRBJ2-1; CDR3: CASSYDKGLIAYNEQFF; DNA: TGTGCCAGCAGCTACGACAAGGGACTGATAGCCTACAATGAGCAGTTCTTC
D: TRBD1; size: few; V: TRBV18; J: TRBJ2-2; CDR3: CASSPRGQGPGELFF; DNA: TGTGCCAGCTCACCACGTGGACAGGGACCCGGGGAGCTGTTTTTT
D: TRBD2; size: -; V: TRBV29-1; J: TRBJ2-3; CDR3: CSVELAGFTDTQYF; DNA: TGCAGCGTTGAACTAGCGGGATTCACAGATACGCAGTATTTT